This T cell receptor (beta chain) was captured by sequencing in a study of blood T cells in healthy people across ages. As concerns this clonotype: A junction boundary mismatches the germline segment, possibly from a read error.

Germline loops: CDR1 KGHSH, CDR2 LQKENI. This CDR3 contains 15 residues. A second PCR, run for 7 to 11 cycles, used a sample-barcoded 5' primer plus a J-beta primer mix. TCRdb called the 5' RACE reads again in MiXCR, with one record for every CDR3 protein. The sample has hundreds of thousands of distinct CDR3 sequences; approximately 30% are singletons. The TCR originated in a woman of 80 years or more in good health. The chain uses TRBV18 and TRBJ2-7, with D perhaps TRBD2 (6 bases). What was sequenced was blood. The CDR3 nucleotides are TGTGCCAGCCCACCACTAGGGGCGGGGTCCTACGAGCAGTACTTC. Translated, it gives CASPPLGAGSYEQYF. The entire variable domain, with the rest obtained from reference TRBV18 and TRBJ2-7, is as follows: NAGVMQNPRHLVRRRGQEARLRCSPMKGHSHVYWYRQLPEEGLKFMVYLQKENIIDESGMPKERFSAEFPKEGPSILRIQQVVRGDSAAYFCASPPLGAGSYEQYFGPGTRLTVT.